The source of this TCR beta chain is a study of blood T cell repertoires in COVID-19 (dated by TCRdb to 2020 to 2022). At the level of the whole study: Samples covering the acute and convalescent phases of COVID-19 were provided by collaborators in the United States, Italy and Spain. The prospective study material was composed of cDNA or gDNA derived from T cells, B-cell-depleted T cells, or PBMCs. Deeply sampled blood TCRbeta repertoires from subjects exposed to, actively infected with, or recovered from COVID-19 were included in the dataset. A freely available public database, intended as a resource for researchers studying the immune response to SARS-CoV-2, is where the repertoires were released. Samples were obtained from the ongoing ImmuneRACE study (first 160 participants) and from about 1,300 subjects provided by 6 global collaborators. Nearly every sample came with metadata listing a de-identified subject ID, COVID-19 status, age in years and sex. Where available, HLA class I and class II types were obtained from metadata supplied by the sample provider rather than from assay-based typing.

Concerning this clone: What antigen it recognizes has not been identified. Per-base qualities were not stored, and no clone one base away is much larger.

Beyond this particular receptor, the publication reports: The amount of clinical and demographic metadata varied by source and participant and was provided uncurated.

For CDR1 and CDR2, the germline V gene lists SQVTM and ANQGSEA. Relative to germline, V is missing 8 bases and J is missing 3 bases, with 23 bases of the junction outside any gene match. The CDR3 holds 20 amino acids from the cysteine to the phenylalanine. The sequence is cut down to CDR3 DNA, 60 bases in frame from base 1. TCRbeta CDR3 regions were amplified from genomic DNA by means of the immunoSEQ Assay, a bias-controlled multiplex PCR. In the authors' own workflow: The number of nucleated cells in each sample was estimated by amplification of reference gene primers within the assay. To quantify the absolute abundance of each unique TCRbeta CDR3 rearrangement, sequence reads were collapsed and filtered. For each sample, productive Simpson clonality was calculated by taking the square root of Simpson's diversity index across productive rearrangements. As stored in TCRdb, this immuneACCESS dataset retains in-frame rearrangements with V and J assigned. A fraction of the clones does not appear; measured against another copy, unresolved V genes explain less than half of the discrepancy, and the remainder lacks a known reason. V, J and clone size reflect that table, while D and trimming were determined from the DNA. The sample contains about 360,000 clones, around 84% of them found a single time. The ten largest account for 3% of the sample.

Each collaborating institution followed its own protocols to collect whole blood in K2EDTA tubes. For TCRbeta analysis, collaborators shipped samples in one of three forms: frozen whole blood, isolated PBMCs, or DNA extracted from either of those sample types. The V and J segments used are TRBV29-1 and TRBJ2-5, with 14 bases aligning to TRBD2. The receptor comes from a human donor in a cohort sampled during active COVID-19. Source material: peripheral blood. The nucleotide sequence reads as follows: TGCAGCTCGATCCCGGGAGTAGACAGGGTGGGACTAGCGGGAGAAGAGACCCAGTACTTC. Translation gives CSSIPGVDRVGLAGEETQYF.